Following are 5 T cell receptor beta chains from one sample sequenced in a study of shared clonotypes between healthy human individuals (dated by TCRdb to about 2020). Library method: the immunoSEQ multiplex PCR assay. The table was pulled from immuneACCESS by TCRdb, which kept in-frame rearrangements only. Such tables lose some clones; where checked, under half of the loss comes from unresolved V genes, and the rest has no known cause. The sample data list under 700,000 clones, and 85% to 95% of these were observed just once. 0.095% to 0.14% of the sample is held by the ten biggest clonotypes. For the CD8 naive samples, CD45RO-negative cells were positively selected for CCR7, yielding a CD45RA+CCR7+ population from which TemRA cells were excluded. Material: naive CD8+ T cells sorted from blood. The sample's cell subset or site label, in plain terms: CD45RA+CCR7+. The receptors stem from a woman in her twenties or thirties in good health.

The chain combines TRBV27 with TRBJ2-7; TRBD2 matches 7 bases. V trimming: 2 bases; J trimming: 0 bases; junction bases outside the gene matches: 4. The germline CDR1 and CDR2 sequences are MNHEY and SMNVEV (reference sequence). CDR3 size: 15 residues. CDR3 coding DNA: TGTGCCAGCAGTTTAGCGGGAGAGAGCTCCTACGAGCAGTACTTC. This translates into CASSLAGESSYEQYF.

The V call is TRBV7-9, the J call TRBJ1-2; a possible D gene is TRBD1 (5 bases). This CDR3 comprises 13 residues. Per the germline V gene, CDR1 is SEHNR and CDR2 is FQNEAQ (reference sequence). Between the trimmed V and J ends, which lost 5 bases and 3 bases, there was a span of 10 bases. The chain's CDR3 is CASSLQAHYGYTF. The CDR3 region has the DNA TGTGCCAGCAGCCTACAGGCCCACTATGGCTACACCTTC. Full variable domain (outside the CDR3, taken from reference TRBV7-9 and TRBJ1-2): DTGVSQNPRHKITKRGQNVTFRCDPISEHNRLYWYRQTLGQGPEFLTYFQNEAQLEKSRLLSDRFSAERPKGSFSTLEIQRTEQGDSAMYLCASSLQAHYGYTFGSGTRLTVV.

CDR3 protein: CSVWTGRTDTQYF. The CDR3 DNA reads as TGCAGCGTTTGGACAGGGCGCACAGATACGCAGTATTTT. The chain has TRBV29-1 and TRBJ2-3; 8 bases map to TRBD1. This CDR3 has 13 residues. From germline, CDR1 is SQVTM and CDR2 ANQGSEA. With V trimmed by 5 bases and J by 1 base, 2 bases remained unmatched.

This clone was detected only once. V is TRBV7-9 and J is TRBJ2-7; D may be TRBD2 (6 bases). Germline V gene lookup returns CDR1 SEHNR and CDR2 FQNEAQ (reference sequence). The CDR3 consists of 13 residues. Trimming pared 6 bases from V and 0 bases from J, leaving 9 bases between. The CDR3 here is CASRGGISYEQYF. The CDR3 DNA sequence: TGTGCCAGCAGGGGAGGAATCTCCTACGAGCAGTACTTC.

The chain uses TRBV6-6 and TRBJ2-7; possible D gene TRBD1, 5 bases. The CDR3 is 13 amino acids. Trimming removed 8 bases at V and 2 bases at J, with 13 bases between. Germline CDR1 reads MNHNY; CDR2 reads SVGAGI (reference sequence). The CDR3 loop is CASRPDSTYEQYF. The DNA of the CDR3 is TGTGCCAGCCGTCCCGACAGCACCTACGAGCAGTACTTC.